This passage covers 27 T cell receptor beta chains from one sample sequenced in a study of cytomegalovirus exposure and HLA in healthy donors. Primers: 60 Vbeta forward and 13 Jbeta reverse. Assay used: immunoSEQ multiplex PCR; TCRdb lists only in-frame clones, some missing. The table shows about 160,000 clones, with roughly 85% occurring only once. The sample consisted of PBMCs. Every receptor here comes from a male donor in good health and CMV-seropositive.

CDR3 coding DNA: TGTGCCAGCAGCTTGGGACTGGGATACACAGATACGCAGTATTTT. It yields the protein CASSLGLGYTDTQYF. This chain connects TRBV7-2 to TRBJ2-3; weak D call: TRBD2 (6 bases). The CDR3 spans 15 residues. CDR1 is SGHTA, CDR2 FQGNSA, per germline. V was shortened by 3 bases and J by 2 bases, with 12 bases between the two germline ends.

V usage is TRBV7-2 and J usage is TRBJ2-1, with 8 bases lining up with TRBD2. The CDR3 is 14 residues long. Germline V gene lookup returns CDR1 SGHTA and CDR2 FQGNSA. J gave up 7 bases and V 8 bases, and 10 bases lay outside the gene matches. Here the CDR3 reads CASGGGGSWNEQFF. The DNA of the CDR3 is TGTGCCAGCGGGGGCGGGGGGTCTTGGAATGAGCAGTTCTTC.

This chain links TRBV7-9 with TRBJ1-1; possibly TRBD1 for D (6 bases). The CDR3 loop spans 15 amino acids. The germline CDR1 and CDR2 sequences are SEHNR and FQNEAQ (reference sequence). V lost 4 bases and J lost 4, with 16 bases in between. For the CDR3, the DNA is TGTGCCAGCAGCTCCCCACAGGGCTCCGGCACTGAAGCTTTCTTT. Its protein is CASSSPQGSGTEAFF. Based on the CDR3 plus reference TRBV7-9 and TRBJ1-1, the full variable domain is DTGVSQNPRHKITKRGQNVTFRCDPISEHNRLYWYRQTLGQGPEFLTYFQNEAQLEKSRLLSDRFSAERPKGSFSTLEIQRTEQGDSAMYLCASSSPQGSGTEAFFGQGTRLTVV.

The J gene is TRBJ1-2, the V gene TRBV11-2; D may be TRBD1 (5 bases). The CDR3 contains 15 residues. The germline V and J ends were trimmed by 2 bases and 6 bases, with 16 bases remaining between them. Looked up from germline, CDR1 is SGHAT and CDR2 is FQNNGV. The DNA for the CDR3 is TGTGCCAGCAGCTTAAGAGGCGGGAAGGGGAATGGCTACACCTTC. It translates to CASSLRGGKGNGYTF.

This chain connects TRBV7-9 to TRBJ2-7; 13 bases match TRBD2. The CDR3 is 17 residues long. V lost 0 bases and J lost 5; bases outside the gene matches: 7. CDR1 and CDR2 from the germline V gene are SEHNR and FQNEAQ (reference sequence). This CDR3 is CASSLAGTSGMGHEQYF. In nucleotides, the CDR3 is TGTGCCAGCAGCTTAGCCGGGACTAGCGGGATGGGCCACGAGCAGTACTTC.

V and J are TRBV18 and TRBJ1-2, with D perhaps TRBD1 (6 bases). V was clipped by 1 base and J by 0 bases, with 9 bases between them. CDR1 and CDR2 (germline): KGHSH, LQKENI. This CDR3 is 15 amino acids long. CDR3 in amino acids: CASSPRQDANYGYTF. The CDR3 nucleotides are TGTGCCAGCTCACCACGACAGGACGCTAACTATGGCTACACCTTC.

This sequence joins TRBV9 and TRBJ1-4; the D is unclear. CDR3 length equals 13 residues. The germline gives CDR1 SGDLS, CDR2 YYNGEE. V was pared by 2 bases and J by 8 bases, with 10 bases between. The CDR3 nucleotides read TGTGCCAGCAGCGTGAGTATCGGGGAAAAACTGTTTTTT. Translated, it gives CASSVSIGEKLFF. Full variable domain (missing parts from reference TRBV9 and TRBJ1-4): DSGVTQTPKHLITATGQRVTLRCSPRSGDLSVYWYQQSLDQGLQFLIQYYNGEERAKGNILERFSAQQFPDLHSELNLSSLELGDSALYFCASSVSIGEKLFFGSGTQLSVL.

The rearrangement links TRBV6-5 to TRBJ1-6; TRBD1 aligns across 7 bases. This CDR3 has 15 residues. Germline V lookup: CDR1 MNHEY, CDR2 SVGAGI. V shed 5 bases, J shed 7 bases, and the junction held 8 bases outside the gene matches. This CDR3 reads CASSARQGSNSPLHF. As DNA, the CDR3 is TGTGCCAGCAGTGCTCGACAGGGATCGAATTCACCCCTCCACTTT.

The V call is TRBV6-5, the J call TRBJ2-7; D is undetermined. V gave up 0 bases and J gave up 3 bases, with 12 bases separating them. The CDR3 is 15 amino acids. Germline CDR1 MNHEY, CDR2 SVGAGI. The DNA for the CDR3 is TGTGCCAGCAGTTACTCTCGGCCAGGATACTACGAGCAGTACTTC. Encoded protein: CASSYSRPGYYEQYF.

The chain uses TRBV28 and TRBJ2-7; 7 bases fit TRBD2. Per germline, CDR1 MDHEN and CDR2 SYDVKM. V lost 4 bases to trimming and J lost 0 bases; unmatched junction nucleotides: 3. The CDR3 is made up of 14 amino acids. The CDR3 protein is CASSSGGSSYEQYF. DNA of the CDR3: TGTGCCAGCAGTTCCGGGGGGAGCTCCTACGAGCAGTACTTC.

This clone showed up just once. The chain has TRBV27 and TRBJ2-4; D may be TRBD1 (6 bases). The CDR3 has 14 amino acids. CDR1 MNHEY and CDR2 SMNVEV come from the germline V gene (reference sequence). With 6 bases removed from V and 1 base from J, the gap between germline ends came to 10 bases. CDR3 in DNA: TGTGCCAGCAGGGACACAGGGGCCAAAAACATTCAGTACTTC. It translates to CASRDTGAKNIQYF.

This chain links TRBV7-9 with TRBJ1-1, with D unclear. CDR1 and CDR2 (germline): SEHNR, FQNEAQ (reference sequence). This CDR3 is 12 amino acids long. Deletions cut 1 base from V and 11 bases from J, with 11 bases between. The CDR3 sequence: CASSLGWVGAFF. CDR3 sequence (DNA): TGTGCCAGCAGCTTAGGGTGGGTCGGGGCTTTCTTT. Using reference TRBV7-9 and TRBJ1-1 for the parts outside the CDR3, the full variable domain is DTGVSQNPRHKITKRGQNVTFRCDPISEHNRLYWYRQTLGQGPEFLTYFQNEAQLEKSRLLSDRFSAERPKGSFSTLEIQRTEQGDSAMYLCASSLGWVGAFFGQGTRLTVV.

The V gene is TRBV30, the J gene TRBJ1-1, with D possibly TRBD1 on 6 matching bases. V lost 0 bases, J lost 1 base, and 9 bases lay in between. This CDR3 has 14 amino acids. Germline loops: CDR1 GTSNPN, CDR2 SVGIG (reference sequence). The CDR3 DNA reads TGTGCCTGGAGTGTTCTACAGGGGAACACTGAAGCTTTCTTT. Its protein product is CAWSVLQGNTEAFF. The full variable domain, in which reference TRBV30 and TRBJ1-1 provide the parts outside the CDR3, is SQTIHQWPATLVQPVGSPLSLECTVEGTSNPNLYWYRQAAGRGLQLLFYSVGIGQISSEVPQNLSASRPQDRQFILSSKKLLLSDSGFYLCAWSVLQGNTEAFFGQGTRLTVV.

This clone was counted once. This chain joins TRBV11-2 and TRBJ2-7; TRBD1 is a possible D gene (5 bases). The CDR3 sequence is 12 residues long. Germline V gives CDR1 SGHAT, CDR2 FQNNGV. V lost 4 bases and J lost 3, with 7 bases in between. CDR3 residues: CASSSTVYEQYF. The CDR3 DNA sequence: TGTGCCAGCAGCTCGACAGTCTACGAGCAGTACTTC.

This clone is a singleton in its sample. The V and J genes are TRBV7-9 and TRBJ1-3; 9 bases are a match to TRBD1. CDR1 is SEHNR, CDR2 FQNEAQ, per germline (reference sequence). The CDR3 covers 15 residues. J lost 1 base, V lost 7 bases, and 5 bases had no gene match. CDR3 residues: CASKGQGSSGNTIYF. As DNA, the CDR3 is TGTGCCAGCAAGGGACAGGGATCGTCTGGAAACACCATATATTTT. The entire variable domain, with the rest obtained from reference TRBV7-9 and TRBJ1-3, is as follows: DTGVSQNPRHKITKRGQNVTFRCDPISEHNRLYWYRQTLGQGPEFLTYFQNEAQLEKSRLLSDRFSAERPKGSFSTLEIQRTEQGDSAMYLCASKGQGSSGNTIYFGEGSWLTVV.

The chain joins TRBV27 to TRBJ2-6, with TRBD2 identical over 8 bases. Trimming at V came to 5 bases and at J to 4 bases, leaving 10 bases not matched to a gene. The CDR3 covers 17 residues. Germline CDR1 is MNHEY and CDR2 is SMNVEV (reference sequence). The CDR3 loop is CASSGGGRAFGANVLTF. Written as DNA, the CDR3 is TGTGCCAGCAGTGGCGGGGGGCGGGCTTTCGGGGCCAACGTCCTGACTTTC. The whole variable domain, remainder taken from reference TRBV27 and TRBJ2-6, is EAQVTQNPRYLITVTGKKLTVTCSQNMNHEYMSWYRQDPGLGLRQIYYSMNVEVTDKGDVPEGYKVSRKEKRNFPLILESPSPNQTSLYFCASSGGGRAFGANVLTFGAGSRLTVL.

V gene TRBV11-2 combines with J gene TRBJ2-1; D perhaps matches TRBD2 (6 bases). Germline V CDR1 and CDR2: SGHAT, FQNNGV. CDR3 length: 14 residues. V was cut by 2 bases and J by 4 bases, with 9 bases left in between. This chain's CDR3 is CASSLRRGYNEQFF. The CDR3, as DNA: TGTGCCAGCAGCTTAAGGCGGGGTTACAATGAGCAGTTCTTC.

The chain carries TRBV27 and TRBJ2-7, with D possibly being TRBD2 (6 bases). CDR3 size: 13 residues. The germline gives CDR1 MNHEY, CDR2 SMNVEV (reference sequence). V lost 2 bases, J lost 6 bases, and 11 bases lay in between. CDR3 amino acids: CASSLGGLGEQYF. The CDR3 bases are TGTGCCAGCAGTTTAGGAGGGTTAGGCGAGCAGTACTTC.

The chain joins TRBV5-1 to TRBJ2-5; 8 bases line up with TRBD1. The DNA end is more similar to TRBJ2-7, so the J call may be wrong. Per the germline V gene, CDR1 is SGHRS and CDR2 is YFSETQ. This CDR3 is built from 15 residues. The CDR3 DNA sequence: TGCGCCAGCAGCAGCCAGACAGGGGTACAGGACGAGCAGTACTTC. This encodes CASSSQTGVQDEQYF.

The chain has TRBV19 and TRBJ2-5; 9 bases fit TRBD1. V lost 4 bases to trimming and J lost 6 bases; unmatched junction nucleotides: 9. Germline CDR1 and CDR2: LNHDA and SQIVND (reference sequence). This CDR3 region has 15 residues. In nucleotides, the CDR3 is TGTGCCAGTAGTACTACAGGGGGCGGCGGGCAGACCCAGTACTTC. It yields the protein CASSTTGGGGQTQYF.

The rearrangement uses TRBV19 and TRBJ1-5; unclear D gene. The V gene's germline CDR1 is LNHDA and CDR2 SQIVND (reference sequence). The CDR3 has 16 amino acids. Trimming shortened V by 4 bases and J by 1 base, and 14 bases separated the two germline ends. The CDR3 spells CASSRGKGLSNQPQHF. The CDR3 nucleotides are TGTGCCAGTAGTAGAGGGAAAGGTTTGAGCAATCAGCCCCAGCATTTT.

The chain is built from TRBV27 and TRBJ1-1; no clear D. The CDR3 is made up of 18 amino acids. The V gene lost 5 bases and the J gene lost 1 base, with 23 bases spanning the gap. Germline values: CDR1 MNHEY, CDR2 SMNVEV (reference sequence). The CDR3 protein is CASSLPHRLTRANTEAFF. In nucleotides, the CDR3 is TGTGCCAGCAGTCTCCCTCATCGCTTGACGAGGGCGAACACTGAAGCTTTCTTT.

This clone was observed a handful of times. This chain links TRBV20-1 with TRBJ2-7; 7 bases line up with TRBD2. With 7 bases clipped from V and 6 bases from J, the junction kept 6 bases outside the gene matches. Germline V gives CDR1 DFQATT, CDR2 SNEGSKA (reference sequence). There are 11 residues in the CDR3. The CDR3 DNA is TGCAGTGTCGAGGGAGGGCCCGAGCAGTACTTC. Its protein is CSVEGGPEQYF.

This CDR3 reads CASSTGASGNTIYF. The DNA for the CDR3 is TGTGCCAGTAGCACAGGGGCCTCTGGAAACACCATATATTTT. This chain joins TRBV19 and TRBJ1-3; 7 nucleotides match TRBD1. V dropped 6 bases and J dropped 0; count of bases not matched to a gene: 2. The CDR3 has 14 amino acids. CDR1 LNHDA and CDR2 SQIVND come from the germline V gene (reference sequence).

V is TRBV10-3 and J is TRBJ2-7, with 9 bases identical to TRBD1. The germline gives CDR1 ENHRY, CDR2 SYGVKD. The CDR3 totals 15 residues. Germline trimming cut 5 bases from V and 4 bases from J; bases unmatched to any gene: 9. CDR3 bases: TGTGCCATCAGTCCGAAGGACAGGGGACAGTACGAGCAGTACTTC. Translation: CAISPKDRGQYEQYF.

The chain is built from TRBV14 and TRBJ2-5; D may be TRBD2 (7 bases). Matching the DNA end better, TRBJ2-7 makes the J call doubtful. Germline V CDR1 and CDR2: SGHDN, FVKESK. The CDR3 totals 14 residues. The CDR3 sequence: CASSHGGGEYEQYF. The CDR3 coding sequence is TGTGCCAGCAGCCATGGAGGGGGGGAATACGAGCAGTACTTC.

V usage is TRBV19 and J usage is TRBJ2-5; 7 bases match TRBD1. The junction had 6 bases not matched to a gene; V was cut back by 4 bases and J by 1 base. From germline, CDR1 is LNHDA and CDR2 SQIVND (reference sequence). The CDR3 has 15 residues. CDR3 nucleotides: TGTGCCAGTAGTAAACAGGGGCTTTTCCAAGAGACCCAGTACTTC. It is translated as CASSKQGLFQETQYF.